These 4 T cell receptor beta chains came from one sample sequenced in a study of control samples from healthy donors and cancer patients. Clones were read by immunoSEQ multiplex PCR, and TCRdb kept only the in-frame ones, dropping some. Among about 44,000 clones listed, over 75% were seen once. The specimen was PBMCs. The origin of the receptors is a woman aged 55 to 70 with lung cancer.

The genes are TRBV7-2 and TRBJ2-7, with TRBD2 as a possible D gene (6 bases). Trimming took off 3 bases at V and 2 bases at J, with 8 bases between the two ends. This CDR3 spans 13 amino acids. Germline V lookup: CDR1 SGHTA, CDR2 FQGNSA. CDR3 coding DNA: TGTGCCAGCAGCTTGGGGACTGCCTACGAGCAGTACTTC. Residues: CASSLGTAYEQYF.

V and J are TRBV27 and TRBJ1-4; 9 positions agree with TRBD1. Trimming at V came to 5 bases and at J to 2 bases, leaving 0 bases not matched to a gene. This CDR3 is 14 amino acids long. Germline CDR1 is MNHEY and CDR2 is SMNVEV (reference sequence). CDR3 in amino acids: CASSDRGTNEKLFF. The CDR3 DNA is TGTGCCAGCAGTGACAGGGGGACTAATGAAAAACTGTTTTTT.

The chain has TRBV5-6 and TRBJ1-2; D may be TRBD1 (5 bases). The germline gives CDR1 SGHDT, CDR2 YYEEEE. Trimming removed 3 bases at V and 7 bases at J, with 10 bases between. The CDR3 is made up of 12 amino acids. CDR3 amino acids: CASSSTGGGYTF. The CDR3, as DNA: TGTGCCAGCAGCTCTACAGGTGGTGGCTACACCTTC.

V is TRBV19 and J is TRBJ1-6, with 8 bases lining up with TRBD1. Per the germline V gene, CDR1 is LNHDA and CDR2 is SQIVND (reference sequence). This CDR3 contains 14 residues. With V trimmed by 5 bases and J by 10 bases, 7 bases remained unmatched. The CDR3 sequence is CASSETGEHSPLHF. The CDR3 DNA sequence: TGTGCCAGTAGTGAGACAGGGGAGCACTCACCCCTCCACTTT. Using reference TRBV19 and TRBJ1-6 for the parts outside the CDR3, the full variable domain is DGGITQSPKYLFRKEGQNVTLSCEQNLNHDAMYWYRQDPGQGLRLIYYSQIVNDFQKGDIAEGYSVSREKKESFPLTVTSAQKNPTAFYLCASSETGEHSPLHFGNGTRLTVT.